Below, 26 T cell receptor beta chains from the same sample are listed, as sequenced in a study of T cell responses to AZD1222 COVID-19 vaccine. Libraries were prepared by immunoSEQ multiplex PCR; TCRdb keeps only in-frame clonotypes and omits some of them. The sample lists tens of thousands of clones, 90% occurring once. The sample consisted of peripheral blood, taken 28 days after the second AZD1222 dose. All receptors derive from an adult who received the AZD1222 COVID-19 vaccine.

The chain combines TRBV12-3 or TRBV12-4 with TRBJ2-1; 8 nucleotides agree with TRBD2. Trimming cost V 6 bases and J 9 bases; bases outside gene matches: 7. CDR3 length: 13 residues. The chain's CDR3 is CASRATSVPEQFF. The CDR3 region has the DNA TGTGCCAGCAGGGCGACTAGCGTACCTGAGCAGTTCTTC.

The CDR3 protein is CASSIFGGNNEQFF. The CDR3 nucleotides read TGTGCCAGTAGTATTTTCGGGGGAAACAATGAGCAGTTCTTC. The rearrangement uses TRBV19 and TRBJ2-1, with D possibly being TRBD2 (6 bases). The CDR3 length is 14 residues. From germline, CDR1 is LNHDA and CDR2 SQIVND (reference sequence). The V and J ends lost 3 bases and 5 bases respectively, with 11 bases between them.

The chain has TRBV4-1 and TRBJ2-4; perhaps TRBD1 as D (6 bases). The V end was cut by 3 bases, the J end by 0 bases, with 18 bases between. The CDR3 is 18 amino acids. CDR1 MGHRA and CDR2 YSYEKL come from the germline V gene. The CDR3 loop reads CASSHNTGNNLAKNIQYF. As DNA, the CDR3 is TGCGCCAGCAGCCACAACACAGGGAATAACCTAGCCAAAAACATTCAGTACTTC.

This clone was seen a single time. V and J are TRBV7-2 and TRBJ1-5; no clear D gene. The germline CDR1 and CDR2 sequences are SGHTA and FQGNSA. The CDR3 contains 12 residues. Trimming took off 4 bases at V and 9 bases at J, with 10 bases between the two ends. CDR3 sequence (DNA): TGTGCCAGCAGCTCTTCCCAAGGGCCCCAGCATTTT. Its protein is CASSSSQGPQHF.

This clone is a singleton in its sample. J is TRBJ1-1 and V is TRBV19; 8 nucleotides align to TRBD1. The germline gives CDR1 LNHDA, CDR2 SQIVND (reference sequence). V was clipped by 6 bases and J by 5 bases; unmatched bases: 14. This CDR3 is built from 16 residues. CDR3 DNA sequence: TGTGCCAGTAGAGTCGGGGCAGGGGGCTTTGGGACTGAAGCTTTCTTT. Translation gives CASRVGAGGFGTEAFF.

This clone appeared a single time. The CDR3 loop is CSAEREQFF. For the CDR3, the DNA is TGCAGCGCTGAGCGGGAGCAGTTCTTC. V and J are TRBV29-1 and TRBJ2-1, with a tentative D call TRBD2 (5 bases). Trimming left V 7 bases short and J 10 bases short, with 8 bases between. The germline CDR1 and CDR2 sequences are SQVTM and ANQGSEA. The CDR3 covers 9 residues.

V gene TRBV6-5 combines with J gene TRBJ2-7, with 9 nucleotides matching TRBD1. V was pared by 5 bases and J by 2 bases, with 7 bases of the junction left unmatched. Per germline, CDR1 MNHEY and CDR2 SVGAGI. The CDR3 is made up of 15 amino acids. The CDR3: CASSITGTGPYEQYF. CDR3 nucleotide sequence: TGTGCCAGCAGTATAACCGGGACAGGGCCCTACGAGCAGTACTTC.

The chain has TRBV6-4 and TRBJ2-1; D is uncertain. The germline CDR1 and CDR2 sequences are MRHNA and SNTAGT. Trimming took 10 bases from V and 0 from J, leaving 13 bases between them. CDR3 length: 14 residues. The CDR3 region has the DNA TGTGCCAACCCGACAAATCACTCCTACAATGAGCAGTTCTTC. This sequence encodes CANPTNHSYNEQFF.

This clone was detected once. V is TRBV4-3 and J is TRBJ2-7, with D unclear. This CDR3 contains 13 residues. Germline V gene lookup returns CDR1 LGHNA and CDR2 YSLEER. V was trimmed by 0 bases and J by 4 bases, leaving 7 bases between them. The CDR3 DNA follows: TGCGCCAGCAGCCAAGATGTTTGGTACGAGCAGTACTTC. It encodes CASSQDVWYEQYF.

J is TRBJ2-5 and V is TRBV27; a possible D gene is TRBD2 (5 bases). The CDR3 extends over 13 amino acids. V lost 2 bases, J lost 5 bases, and 9 bases lay in between. CDR1 MNHEY and CDR2 SMNVEV come from the germline V gene (reference sequence). As DNA, the CDR3 is TGTGCCAGCAGTTTAATGGGCGGGGAGACCCAGTACTTC. As protein: CASSLMGGETQYF.

V gene TRBV6-2 or TRBV6-3 combines with J gene TRBJ2-5; D unclear. CDR3 size: 15 residues. CDR1 is MNHEY, CDR2 SVGEGT, per germline. V was pared by 3 bases and J by 5 bases, with 16 bases between. Here the CDR3 reads CASSYSTHPTETQYF. CDR3 coding DNA: TGTGCCAGCAGTTATAGCACCCACCCAACGGAGACCCAGTACTTC.

The gene calls are TRBV9 and TRBJ2-1, with 9 bases aligning to TRBD2. Germline assignment: CDR1 SGDLS and CDR2 YYNGEE. V shed 0 bases, J shed 7 bases, and the junction held 11 bases outside the gene matches. This CDR3 spans 17 amino acids. The DNA of the CDR3 is TGTGCCAGCAGCGTAGAAGTGAGCGGGGGGTTGTTGAATGAGCAGTTCTTC. Amino acids: CASSVEVSGGLLNEQFF.

The chain has TRBV29-1 and TRBJ1-1; TRBD1 is a possible D gene (6 bases). The germline V gene encodes CDR1 SQVTM and CDR2 ANQGSEA. This CDR3 is built from 13 residues. V was shortened by 5 bases and J by 4 bases, with 14 bases between the two germline ends. CDR3 DNA sequence: TGCAGCGTTCGTACAGGGCAGAGCACTGAAGCTTTCTTT. Its translation: CSVRTGQSTEAFF.

This chain uses TRBV19 with TRBJ1-2, with D maybe TRBD1 (6 bases). V gave up 5 bases and J gave up 8 bases, with 15 bases separating them. Germline V CDR1 and CDR2: LNHDA, SQIVND (reference sequence). The CDR3 is 13 residues long. As DNA, the CDR3 is TGTGCCAGTAGTCGACAGGTTTCAGGGGGCTACACCTTC. Amino acids: CASSRQVSGGYTF.

The gene calls are TRBV6-2 or TRBV6-3 and TRBJ1-2; 8 positions match TRBD1. This CDR3 has 15 residues. CDR1 is MNHEY and CDR2 is SVGEGT in the germline V gene. The trim removed 0 bases at V and 2 bases at J, leaving 2 bases unmatched. CDR3 in amino acids: CASSYSTGANYGYTF. The CDR3 DNA reads as TGTGCCAGCAGTTACTCGACAGGGGCCAACTATGGCTACACCTTC.

This chain uses TRBV5-1 with TRBJ2-3, with D perhaps TRBD1 (5 bases). CDR3 size: 13 residues. V lost 2 bases, J lost 1 base, and 5 bases lay in between. Germline V gene data show CDR1 as SGHRS and CDR2 as YFSETQ. This CDR3 is CASSLQGTDTQYF. CDR3 in DNA: TGCGCCAGCAGCTTACAGGGCACAGATACGCAGTATTTT.

V is TRBV9 and J is TRBJ1-1; D gene unclear. The CDR3 runs 15 residues. V was trimmed by 0 bases and J by 0 bases, leaving 9 bases between them. Germline assignment: CDR1 SGDLS and CDR2 YYNGEE. Here the CDR3 reads CASSVGGGMNTEAFF. DNA for the CDR3: TGTGCCAGCAGCGTAGGGGGAGGGATGAACACTGAAGCTTTCTTT.

The V call is TRBV9, the J call TRBJ2-3, with D uncertain. V gave up 7 bases and J gave up 0 bases, with 12 bases separating them. From germline, CDR1 is SGDLS and CDR2 YYNGEE. This CDR3 has 14 residues. The CDR3 region has the DNA TGTGCCAGCGGCGGCGTTCACAGCACAGATACGCAGTATTTT. It translates to CASGGVHSTDTQYF. The full variable domain, completed using reference TRBV9 and TRBJ2-3, is DSGVTQTPKHLITATGQRVTLRCSPRSGDLSVYWYQQSLDQGLQFLIQYYNGEERAKGNILERFSAQQFPDLHSELNLSSLELGDSALYFCASGGVHSTDTQYFGPGTRLTVL.

The chain links TRBV9 to TRBJ2-7; 8 positions match TRBD1. Germline V gives CDR1 SGDLS, CDR2 YYNGEE. V was pared by 4 bases and J by 6 bases, with 18 bases of the junction left unmatched. The CDR3 consists of 17 residues. The CDR3 sequence: CASSPTGRQGSFGEQYF. Here the CDR3 DNA reads TGTGCCAGCAGCCCTACAGGGAGACAGGGGAGCTTTGGCGAGCAGTACTTC.

This chain connects TRBV11-2 to TRBJ2-7; 7 bases are shared with TRBD1. This CDR3 region has 13 residues. CDR1 SGHAT and CDR2 FQNNGV come from the germline V gene. V gave up 11 bases and J gave up 2 bases; unmatched junction bases: 9. For the CDR3, the DNA is TGTGCCGGCTACAGGGGTTTACCCTACGAGCAGTACTTC. This encodes CAGYRGLPYEQYF.

This chain joins TRBV27 and TRBJ1-4; D not certain. Germline lookup yields CDR1 MNHEY and CDR2 SMNVEV (reference sequence). The V end lost 5 bases, the J end lost 0 bases, and 10 bases lay between the germline ends. The CDR3 contains 15 residues. The CDR3 region has the DNA TGTGCCAGCAGTCCTAGGTCCGCAACTAATGAAAAACTGTTTTTT. Its protein is CASSPRSATNEKLFF.

This clone has a single count. The V gene is TRBV30, the J gene TRBJ2-1, with D perhaps TRBD1 (6 bases). Germline CDR1 is GTSNPN and CDR2 is SVGIG (reference sequence). The CDR3 is made up of 16 amino acids. V was trimmed by 0 bases and J by 2 bases, leaving 14 bases between them. In nucleotides, the CDR3 is TGTGCCTGGAGTGTATCAGGTGGGGGCCCCTACAATGAGCAGTTCTTC. Translating it yields CAWSVSGGGPYNEQFF.

The CDR3 region has the DNA TGTGCCAGCAGCCGGCCCCCCTACGAGCAGTACTTC. This sequence encodes CASSRPPYEQYF. The V call is TRBV3-1 (or the pseudogene TRBV3-2), the J call TRBJ2-7, with D unresolved. Trimming removed 4 bases at V and 2 bases at J, with 6 bases between. The CDR3 consists of 12 residues. CDR1 and CDR2 from the germline V gene are LGHDT and YNNKEL (reference sequence).

This chain links TRBV19 with TRBJ1-4, with 7 bases lining up with TRBD1. Germline loops: CDR1 LNHDA, CDR2 SQIVND (reference sequence). The CDR3 totals 14 residues. Trimming took 6 bases from V and 3 from J; bases not matched to a gene: 4. CDR3 coding DNA: TGTGCCAGTAGCCAGACAGGGCCTAATGAAAAACTGTTTTTT. Translated, it gives CASSQTGPNEKLFF.

V is TRBV3-1 (or the pseudogene TRBV3-2) and J is TRBJ1-2; D gene uncertain. The length of the CDR3 is 15 residues. V shed 4 bases and J shed 8 bases, with 20 bases lying between them. Germline V gene data show CDR1 as LGHDT and CDR2 as YNNKEL (reference sequence). CDR3 sequence (DNA): TGTGCCAGCAGCCCTTCTACCGGGAGACGGGAAGGCTACACCTTC. Translating it yields CASSPSTGRREGYTF.

The chain couples TRBV6-1 to TRBJ1-5; TRBD1 aligns across 7 bases. CDR1 and CDR2 from the germline V gene are MNHNS and SASEGT. With 1 base clipped from V and 4 bases from J, the junction kept 4 bases outside the gene matches. The CDR3 is 15 residues long. CDR3 nucleotide sequence: TGTGCCAGCAGTGAAGAGCCAGGGGGTAATCAGCCCCAGCATTTT. Translated, it gives CASSEEPGGNQPQHF.